The clone carrying this TCR beta chain was counted many times. What it binds is not known. The CDR3 runs 15 residues. CDR1 and CDR2 (germline): SGHVS, FQNEAQ. V was clipped by 5 bases and J by 7 bases; unmatched bases: 10. Samples came from axillary lymph nodes draining the breast cancer. The data belong to a study of breast tumors, draining lymph nodes, adjacent tissues. Overall study results and limits: Tumors had less TCR diversity than lymph nodes, more than nontumor tissue. Data only fit, rather than demonstrated, lymph node origin of most tumor T cells. Luminal-like breast cancer showed significantly higher tumor–nontumor repertoire similarity than basal-like. Most tumor T cells seemingly derive from lymph node, then expand in tumor.

TCRdb re-derived calls from the multiplex PCR reads in MiXCR, one entry per CDR3 protein. The table includes some 140,000 distinct CDR3 sequences, around 22% detected once. This sequence was found in a female donor with breast cancer. Some clones in this sample may be carry-over from other donors' samples. The genes are TRBV7-8 and TRBJ2-3; 9 nucleotides line up with TRBD1. Sequenced material: axillary lymph node tissue. The CDR3 DNA follows: TGTGCCAGCAGCACTGGGACAGGGTATGTGAATACGCAGTATTTT. Translating it yields CASSTGTGYVNTQYF.